These T cell receptor beta chains were read from a single sample in a study of cytomegalovirus exposure and HLA in healthy donors. Only in-frame clones appear in the TCRdb table, and some are missing; sequencing was by immunoSEQ multiplex PCR. The sample holds around 250,000 clones, less than 95% seen once. Sequences were obtained from PBMCs. Receptors were obtained from a woman in her 30s in good health and CMV-seronegative. Both conserved end residues are part of each CDR3. The D gene is left open where the match is weak. Size is stated for part of the rows, as once, few or many counts, or as a class when the clone is expanded.

size	V	D	J	DNA	CDR3
-	TRBV28	TRBD2	TRBJ2-6	TGTGCCAGCAGTCGGACTAGCGGTCTTCGCTCTGGGGCCAACGTCCTGACTTTC	CASSRTSGLRSGANVLTF
-	TRBV28	TRBD1	TRBJ2-7	TGTGCCAGCAGTTTACCTCCCGGACAGGGAGGAGTGTCGTTC	CASSLPPGQGGVSF
-	TRBV27	TRBD2	TRBJ2-1	TGTGCCAGCAGTTCCGAGACTAGCGGTCCCAACAATGAGCAGTTCTTC	CASSSETSGPNNEQFF
-	TRBV28	-	TRBJ1-1	TGTGCCAGCAGGACCCTCAGGGGTGGGGACACTGAAGCTTTCTTT	CASRTLRGGDTEAFF
-	TRBV5-6	-	TRBJ1-5	TGTGCCAGCAGCTTGATAAAACAGTCCGTTAGGAGCAATCAGCCCCAGCATTTT	CASSLIKQSVRSNQPQHF
-	TRBV4-3	TRBD1	TRBJ1-1	TGCGCCAGCAGCCGAGGACAGGGCCCGTCGGGAGCTTTCTTT	CASSRGQGPSGAFF
-	TRBV10-3	-	TRBJ2-1	TGTGCCATCAGTGGCCCTAAGGACAGAGGGTTCGACAATGAGCAGTTCTTC	CAISGPKDRGFDNEQFF
-	TRBV27	TRBD2	TRBJ2-7	TGTGCCAGCAGTTCTAGGACTAGCGGGGACTACTTCGACGAGCAGTACTTC	CASSSRTSGDYFDEQYF
-	TRBV2	-	TRBJ2-7	TGTGCCAGTCTAGGACAAACTTACGAGCAGTACTTC	CASLGQTYEQYF
once	TRBV4-3	TRBD1	TRBJ2-5	TGCGCCAGCAGCCAGGTCAGAACCGGGACAGGAGCCCAAGAGACCCAGTACTTC	CASSQVRTGTGAQETQYF
-	TRBV29-1	-	TRBJ2-2	TGCAGCGTTGTGACGGCTAACACCGGGGAGCTGTTTTTT	CSVVTANTGELFF
-	TRBV28	TRBD1	TRBJ1-5	TGTGCCAGCGAACAGGGGGCCAATCAGCCCCAGCATTTT	CASEQGANQPQHF
-	TRBV7-6	-	TRBJ2-7	TGTGCCAGCAGCTTCCGGGACACCAACGAGCAGTACTTC	CASSFRDTNEQYF
-	TRBV30	TRBD2	TRBJ2-7	TGTGCCGCCCAGCTAGCGGGATCACCCGAGCAGTACTTC	CAAQLAGSPEQYF
-	TRBV9	-	TRBJ2-7	TGTGCCAGCAGCCCCAGTGACTCCTACGAGCAGTACTTC	CASSPSDSYEQYF
-	TRBV6-6	TRBD1	TRBJ2-2	TGTGCCAGCAGTTACTCGAGAGGACAGGGCGCCGGGGAGCTGTTTTTT	CASSYSRGQGAGELFF
-	TRBV7-9	TRBD1	TRBJ2-5	TGTGCCAGCAGTTGGTGGACAGGATTCCAAGAGACCCAGTACTTC	CASSWWTGFQETQYF
few	TRBV30	-	TRBJ1-1	TGTGCCTGGAGCCCGCCCCTACAGGACACCTTCGGGAGGTACACTGAAGCTTTCTTT	CAWSPPLQDTFGRYTEAFF
-	TRBV28	TRBD1	TRBJ1-2	TGTGCCAGCAGCCGACAGGGCAGAGCTAACTATGGCTACACCTTC	CASSRQGRANYGYTF
-	TRBV29-1	-	TRBJ2-5	TGCAGCGTTCCAGGACTCGGCCAAGAGACCCAGTACTTC	CSVPGLGQETQYF
-	TRBV9	-	TRBJ2-1	TGTGCCAGCAGCGCCCCGACAGGACCGTACAATGAGCAGTTCTTC	CASSAPTGPYNEQFF
few	TRBV27	-	TRBJ2-7	TGTGCCAGCAGTTTAAGGACTACCGACCTCTACGAGCAGTACTTC	CASSLRTTDLYEQYF
once	TRBV9	TRBD2	TRBJ2-7	TGTGCCAGCAGCGTCTCTAGCGGCTCCTACGAGCAGTACTTC	CASSVSSGSYEQYF
-	TRBV7-9	-	TRBJ2-7	TGTGCCAGCAGCCCGGGGGTTACCTACGAGCAGTACTTC	CASSPGVTYEQYF
-	TRBV5-6	-	TRBJ1-2	TGTGCCAGCAGCTTGGATCCAGGGATCCGAACCTATGGCTACACCTTC	CASSLDPGIRTYGYTF
-	TRBV11-2	-	TRBJ2-5	TGTGCCAGCAGCTTAATGCGAGAGACCCAGTACTTC	CASSLMRETQYF
-	TRBV19	-	TRBJ2-7	TGTGCCAGTAGGGGCCCAGGGGACTACGAGCAGTACTTC	CASRGPGDYEQYF
-	TRBV4-2	TRBD1	TRBJ2-7	TGTGCCAGCAGCCAAGAGATCTCTCTTGGGACAGGTAGCTACGAGCAGTACTTC	CASSQEISLGTGSYEQYF
-	TRBV4-1	-	TRBJ1-3	TGCGCCAGCAGCCAACTCTTCTCTGGAAACACCATATATTTT	CASSQLFSGNTIYF
-	TRBV28	-	TRBJ1-5	TGTGCCAGCAGTTCCTTCGGGACACTCAATCAGCCCCAGCATTTT	CASSSFGTLNQPQHF
-	TRBV19	-	TRBJ2-7	TGTGCCAGTAGTCAGGGACATACCTACGAGCAGTACTTC	CASSQGHTYEQYF
-	TRBV5-1	TRBD2	TRBJ2-3	TGCGCCAGCAGCGTTCCGACTAGCGGACCCACAGATACGCAGTATTTT	CASSVPTSGPTDTQYF